This record concerns one T cell receptor beta chain sequence. Its matching antigen is unknown. The data were produced by immunoSEQ multiplex PCR, yet TCRdb's version contains in-frame clones alone and is incomplete. The profile covers about 130,000 clones, with roughly 90% appearing a single time and 12% taken by the ten largest. This entry comes from a study of PD-1 blockade in mismatch repair-deficient tumors. Study-wide background: Enrolled about 2012-2016, patients had progressing, pretreated mismatch repair-deficient cancers of 12 types. General study points: Rapid post-treatment expansion, then contraction, generally preceding radiologic response, marked tumor-resident clones.

V lost 0 bases, J lost 2 bases, and 1 base stayed unmatched. CDR1 is MGHRA and CDR2 is YSYEKL in the germline V gene. The CDR3 is made up of 14 amino acids. PCR or immunohistochemistry showed mismatch repair deficiency in every enrolled patient. TCR sequencing covered three patients who responded to pembrolizumab. The sample was peripheral blood, taken 70 to 73 weeks after starting pembrolizumab. The receptor comes from an adult with mismatch repair-deficient cancer. This rearrangement joins TRBV4-1 to TRBJ2-7; 7 bases are shared with TRBD1. The CDR3 DNA sequence: TGCGCCAGCAGCCAAGAAACAGGGGCCTACGAGCAGTACTTC. Protein sequence: CASSQETGAYEQYF.